What follows are 20 T cell receptor beta chains derived from one specimen sequenced in a study of graft-versus-host responses after intestinal transplantation. The table came from immunoSEQ multiplex PCR; TCRdb's copy has only in-frame clones and leaves some out. The table includes over 9,500 clones, around 85% detected once. The sample was PBMCs, taken roughly 290 days after intestinal transplant. The receptors come from a human patient who received an intestinal transplant, so some T cells may come from the graft donor.

The chain uses TRBV6-6 and TRBJ1-5; D gene uncertain. The V gene's germline CDR1 is MNHNY and CDR2 SVGAGI (reference sequence). This CDR3 comprises 16 residues. V shed 0 bases and J shed 6 bases, with 15 bases lying between them. As DNA, the CDR3 is TGTGCCAGCAGTTACTCGACAAGGGCGAAGGGTCAGCCCCAGCATTTT. This encodes CASSYSTRAKGQPQHF.

The chain carries TRBV27 and TRBJ2-7; possible D gene TRBD1, 6 bases. The CDR3 spans 14 residues. V was pared by 6 bases and J by 2 bases, with 14 bases between. The germline V gene encodes CDR1 MNHEY and CDR2 SMNVEV (reference sequence). The CDR3 protein is CASSLEQGAYEQYF. The CDR3, as DNA: TGTGCCAGCAGCCTCGAACAGGGTGCCTACGAGCAGTACTTC.

V is TRBV9 and J is TRBJ1-1; no definite D call. Trimming stripped 1 base from V and 7 bases from J, with 8 bases between. The germline CDR1 and CDR2 sequences are SGDLS and YYNGEE. The CDR3 is made up of 12 amino acids. CDR3 DNA: TGTGCCAGCAGCGTAACACCCCGTGAAGCTTTCTTT. Its protein is CASSVTPREAFF.

The V call is TRBV11-2, the J call TRBJ1-4; no firm D call. V dropped 1 base and J dropped 5 bases, with 5 bases sitting between them. CDR3 size: 13 residues. Germline CDR1 is SGHAT and CDR2 is FQNNGV. Here the CDR3 reads CASSLAQNEKLFF. CDR3 nucleotide sequence: TGTGCCAGCAGCTTAGCTCAGAATGAAAAACTGTTTTTT.

This clone was counted between two and nine times. The chain employs TRBV19 and TRBJ2-7; D might be TRBD2 (6 bases). V was pared by 4 bases and J by 3 bases, with 7 bases between. The CDR3 has 12 amino acids. Germline-derived CDR1 and CDR2 are LNHDA and SQIVND (reference sequence). Here the CDR3 reads CASSRTNYEQYF. In nucleotides, the CDR3 is TGTGCCAGTAGTAGGACTAACTACGAGCAGTACTTC.

The rearrangement uses TRBV18 and TRBJ1-1; a possible D gene is TRBD1 (6 bases). Per the germline V gene, CDR1 is KGHSH and CDR2 is LQKENI. The CDR3 runs 16 residues. The V end was cut by 3 bases, the J end by 3 bases, with 17 bases between. CDR3 in amino acids: CASSPNLGARDTEAFF. The DNA of the CDR3 is TGTGCCAGCTCACCGAATTTGGGGGCGCGGGACACTGAAGCTTTCTTT.

V is TRBV10-2 and J is TRBJ1-4; perhaps TRBD1 as D (6 bases). This CDR3 is built from 16 residues. With 3 bases removed from V and 5 bases from J, the gap between germline ends came to 16 bases. Germline values: CDR1 WSHSY, CDR2 SAAADI. In nucleotides, the CDR3 is TGCGCCAGCAGTGACCCGGGAAGGGGGGGAAATGAAAAACTGTTTTTT. It is translated as CASSDPGRGGNEKLFF.

The V and J genes are TRBV9 and TRBJ1-5; possibly TRBD1 for D (5 bases). The CDR3 has 18 residues. Germline CDR1 is SGDLS and CDR2 is YYNGEE. The ends were cut back, 3 bases at V and 8 bases at J, with 27 bases in the middle. The CDR3 reads CASSGAEGGRPTREPQHF. The DNA of the CDR3 is TGTGCCAGCAGCGGAGCCGAGGGTGGGCGGCCTACCAGGGAGCCCCAGCATTTT.

The chain recombines TRBV27 with TRBJ1-1; 9 nucleotides line up with TRBD1. The CDR3 is 13 residues long. With V trimmed by 6 bases and J by 8 bases, 7 bases remained unmatched. The V gene's germline CDR1 is MNHEY and CDR2 SMNVEV (reference sequence). Here the CDR3 reads CASSLDRGLEAFF. The CDR3 region has the DNA TGTGCCAGCAGCCTGGACAGGGGACTCGAAGCTTTCTTT.

The gene calls are TRBV4-3 and TRBJ2-3; D unresolved. The ends were cut back, 3 bases at V and 2 bases at J, with 18 bases in the middle. CDR3 length: 17 residues. Per the germline V gene, CDR1 is LGHNA and CDR2 is YSLEER. The CDR3 DNA is TGCGCCAGCAGCCAGGCCCTTGGCGGCTTGTTCACAGATACGCAGTATTTT. This codes for CASSQALGGLFTDTQYF.

The genes are TRBV6-6 and TRBJ2-7, with D uncertain. The CDR3 has 10 residues. Trimming cost V 6 bases and J 3 bases, with 3 bases left between them. CDR1 is MNHNY, CDR2 SVGAGI, per germline (reference sequence). The CDR3 DNA is TGTGCCAGCAGCCGCTACGAGCAGTACTTC. Translated: CASSRYEQYF.

The chain links TRBV6-5 to TRBJ1-1; no definite D call. Germline lookup yields CDR1 MNHEY and CDR2 SVGAGI. Trimming removed 0 bases from V and 3 bases from J, with 8 bases in between. This CDR3 spans 14 amino acids. The CDR3, as DNA: TGTGCCAGCAGTTACTCAAGGGTTGACACTGAAGCTTTCTTT. Translating gives CASSYSRVDTEAFF.

The V call is TRBV28, the J call TRBJ2-1; no reliable D call. Looked up from germline, CDR1 is MDHEN and CDR2 is SYDVKM. This CDR3 spans 12 amino acids. Trimming stripped 2 bases from V and 9 bases from J, with 8 bases between. The CDR3 nucleotides are TGTGCCAGCAGTTTACCCTTAGGTGAGCAGTTCTTC. It specifies CASSLPLGEQFF.

V gene TRBV4-1 combines with J gene TRBJ2-7; 7 bases map to TRBD2. J gave up 3 bases and V 0 bases, and 8 bases lay outside the gene matches. The CDR3 runs to 16 residues. Germline V gene lookup returns CDR1 MGHRA and CDR2 YSYEKL. The DNA for the CDR3 is TGCGCCAGCAGCCAAGATCTAGCGGCTCCACGCTACGAGCAGTACTTC. Amino acid sequence: CASSQDLAAPRYEQYF.

The chain carries TRBV9 and TRBJ2-2; possibly TRBD1 or TRBD2 for D (6 bases each). The V gene lost 0 bases and the J gene lost 4 bases, with 13 bases spanning the gap. The germline V gene encodes CDR1 SGDLS and CDR2 YYNGEE. The CDR3 is 16 residues long. CDR3 amino acids: CASSVDNGGITGELFF. In nucleotides, the CDR3 is TGTGCCAGCAGCGTAGATAACGGGGGCATCACCGGGGAGCTGTTTTTT.

The chain employs TRBV6-5 and TRBJ2-1; a possible D gene is TRBD1 (8 bases). This CDR3 spans 14 amino acids. The ends were cut back, 5 bases at V and 14 bases at J, with 22 bases in the middle. Germline assignment: CDR1 MNHEY and CDR2 SVGAGI. The CDR3 region is CASSMTGEAGGEFF. Written as DNA, the CDR3 is TGTGCCAGCAGTATGACAGGGGAGGCAGGGGGGGAGTTCTTC.

This chain joins TRBV27 and TRBJ2-1; 9 nucleotides line up with TRBD1. The germline V gene has CDR1 MNHEY and CDR2 SMNVEV (reference sequence). This CDR3 has 15 residues. The V gene end was trimmed by 8 bases and the J gene end by 2 bases; junction bases not matched to a gene: 7. CDR3 DNA sequence: TGTGCCAGCCGAACAACAGGGGGCCCCTACAATGAGCAGTTCTTC. Encoded protein: CASRTTGGPYNEQFF.

CDR3 in DNA: TGTGCCAGCAGTTTAGTAGCCCCACAGGGTAGCTCCTACGAGCAGTACTTC. This encodes CASSLVAPQGSSYEQYF. J is TRBJ2-7 and V is TRBV27, with a weak D call TRBD1 (6 bases). The CDR3 runs to 17 residues. In germline, CDR1 is MNHEY, CDR2 SMNVEV (reference sequence). V was shortened by 2 bases and J by 0 bases, with 17 bases between the two germline ends.

This rearrangement joins TRBV19 to TRBJ2-7, with 10 bases fitting TRBD1. The CDR3 spans 13 residues. CDR1 and CDR2 (germline): LNHDA, SQIVND (reference sequence). Trimming cost V 6 bases and J 6 bases; bases outside gene matches: 5. This CDR3 is CASSRQGAREQYF. The CDR3 DNA is TGTGCCAGTAGCAGACAGGGGGCCCGCGAGCAGTACTTC.

This rearrangement joins TRBV5-1 to TRBJ2-7; D ambiguous. The CDR3 has 13 amino acids. Between the trimmed V and J ends, which lost 0 bases and 3 bases, there was a span of 7 bases. Germline CDR1 and CDR2: SGHRS and YFSETQ. This CDR3 is CASSLAVGYEQYF. The CDR3 DNA reads TGCGCCAGCAGCTTGGCAGTGGGCTACGAGCAGTACTTC.